What follows are 16 T cell receptor beta chains derived from one specimen sequenced in a study of early T cells in non-severe SARS-CoV-2 infection. TCRdb ran MiXCR on the 5' RACE reads and lists one entry per CDR3 protein. The table records tens of thousands of distinct CDR3 sequences, approximately 11% of them present only once. The sample in question was whole blood, obtained at baseline. These receptor sequences come from an adult who was a healthcare worker with PCR-confirmed SARS-CoV-2 infection or an uninfected control (not recorded which).

The rearrangement joins TRBV7-2 to TRBJ2-3, with 12 nucleotides matching TRBD1. The J segment lost 4 bases and the V segment lost 6 bases, leaving 11 bases of the junction unmatched. Germline CDR1 is SGHTA and CDR2 is FQGNSA. The CDR3 is made up of 17 amino acids. DNA of the CDR3: TGTGCCAGCAGGGGACAGGGGGCGATAAGGGTTGCAGATACGCAGTATTTT. Its protein is CASRGQGAIRVADTQYF.

This clonotype was seen ten or more times. V and J are TRBV6-1 and TRBJ2-2; 10 positions match TRBD2. The CDR3 has 15 amino acids. After removal of 0 bases from V and 6 bases from J, the junction contained 1 base not matched to a gene. Germline CDR1 reads MNHNS; CDR2 reads SASEGT. CDR3 DNA sequence: TGTGCCAGCAGTGAAGCTAGCGGGGGGCCCGGGGAGCTGTTTTTT. It is translated as CASSEASGGPGELFF.

The CDR3 nucleotides are TGTGCCAGCAGCGGACCGAGGGGCCTGAGCTATGGCTACACCTTC. Its protein product is CASSGPRGLSYGYTF. V usage is TRBV5-4 and J usage is TRBJ1-2; D is possibly TRBD1 (5 bases). CDR3 length equals 15 residues. Germline V lookup: CDR1 SGHNT, CDR2 YYREEE (reference sequence). Trimming shortened V by 4 bases and J by 4 bases, and 17 bases separated the two germline ends.

This clonotype occurred a few times. V usage is TRBV18 and J usage is TRBJ1-2; 7 nucleotides match TRBD1. The CDR3 has 18 residues. Germline loops: CDR1 KGHSH, CDR2 LQKENI. The V and J ends lost 0 bases and 2 bases, in that order; junction bases with no gene match: 12. CDR3 amino acids: CASSPPNPGRGLNYGYTF. CDR3 coding DNA: TGTGCCAGCTCACCACCCAACCCCGGGAGGGGGCTCAACTATGGCTACACCTTC.

The V and J genes are TRBV6-6 and TRBJ1-2, with no clear D. The V gene's germline CDR1 is MNHNY and CDR2 SVGAGI (reference sequence). The CDR3 length is 15 residues. The ends were cut back, 0 bases at V and 4 bases at J, with 12 bases in the middle. CDR3: CASSYSSGRAYGYTF. As DNA, the CDR3 is TGTGCCAGCAGTTACTCATCGGGGAGGGCCTATGGCTACACCTTC.

The J gene is TRBJ2-3, the V gene TRBV11-2; 12 bases align to TRBD2. The ends lost 0 bases at V and 5 bases at J; junction bases unmatched: 9. The CDR3 has 18 residues. Germline V lookup: CDR1 SGHAT, CDR2 FQNNGV. The CDR3: CASSLDRGLAGRGDTQYF. DNA for the CDR3: TGTGCCAGCAGCTTAGACCGGGGACTAGCGGGCAGGGGAGATACGCAGTATTTT.

In this sample, this clonotype turned up a few times. The chain has TRBV7-6 and TRBJ2-2, with no clear D. The CDR3 sequence is 17 residues long. V was trimmed by 1 base and J by 2 bases, leaving 14 bases between them. Germline assignment: CDR1 SGHVS and CDR2 FNYEAQ. CDR3 nucleotides: TGTGCCAGCAGCTTAGTCCCTCCGGGCCTTAACACCGGGGAGCTGTTTTTT. This encodes CASSLVPPGLNTGELFF.

The rearrangement joins TRBV6-1 to TRBJ2-5; TRBD2 matches at 11 bases. The V gene's germline CDR1 is MNHNS and CDR2 SASEGT. This CDR3 comprises 15 residues. Germline trimming cut 4 bases from V and 1 base from J; bases unmatched to any gene: 2. The CDR3 protein is CASSVTSGGQETQYF. The CDR3 region has the DNA TGTGCCAGCAGTGTAACTAGCGGGGGCCAAGAGACCCAGTACTTC.

This clonotype was counted at least ten times. The V call is TRBV18, the J call TRBJ1-1; D unresolved. The CDR3 is 13 amino acids. Trimming cost V 1 base and J 1 base, with 4 bases left between them. The V gene's germline CDR1 is KGHSH and CDR2 LQKENI. For the CDR3, the DNA is TGTGCCAGCTCACCACAGGGGAACACTGAAGCTTTCTTT. It codes for CASSPQGNTEAFF.

This clonotype was detected a few times. This rearrangement joins TRBV6-5 to TRBJ2-3, with no clear D. Trimming pared 6 bases from V and 2 bases from J, leaving 15 bases between. CDR1 is MNHEY and CDR2 is SVGAGI in the germline V gene. This CDR3 has 15 amino acids. CDR3 residues: CASRAAATNTDTQYF. The CDR3 DNA reads TGTGCCAGCAGGGCGGCAGCCACTAACACAGATACGCAGTATTTT.

In this sample, this clonotype turned up a few times. V usage is TRBV6-5 and J usage is TRBJ2-7; D possibly corresponds to TRBD2 (5 bases). The V end lost 2 bases, the J end lost 7 bases, and 6 bases lay between the germline ends. CDR1 MNHEY and CDR2 SVGAGI come from the germline V gene. The CDR3 consists of 11 residues. The CDR3 coding sequence is TGTGCCAGCAGTTACCGCGGGGAGCAGTACTTC. Its translation: CASSYRGEQYF.

This clonotype was recorded a few times. J is TRBJ1-2 and V is TRBV27; D call uncertain. Deletions cut 4 bases from V and 4 bases from J, with 10 bases between. This CDR3 has 13 amino acids. Per the germline V gene, CDR1 is MNHEY and CDR2 is SMNVEV (reference sequence). The CDR3, as DNA: TGTGCCAGCAGTTACAGTGGGCCCTATGGCTACACCTTC. Its translation: CASSYSGPYGYTF.

This clonotype has at least ten counts. This rearrangement joins TRBV2 to TRBJ1-2; D call uncertain. CDR1 and CDR2 from the germline V gene are SNHLY and FYNNEI. This CDR3 is 12 amino acids long. V was trimmed by 3 bases and J by 7 bases, leaving 9 bases between them. The CDR3 DNA follows: TGTGCCAGCAGTGAGGAAAGCGGTGGCTACACCTTC. Translating gives CASSEESGGYTF. Looking up the rest from reference TRBV2 and TRBJ1-2 gives the full variable domain: EPEVTQTPSHQVTQMGQEVILRCVPISNHLYFYWYRQILGQKVEFLVSFYNNEISEKSEIFDDQFSVERPDGSNFTLKIRSTKLEDSAMYFCASSEESGGYTFGSGTRLTVV.

The chain carries TRBV6-1 and TRBJ1-4; D is ambiguous. The germline V and J ends were trimmed by 3 bases and 8 bases, with 16 bases remaining between them. Per the germline V gene, CDR1 is MNHNS and CDR2 is SASEGT. The length of the CDR3 is 15 residues. The chain's CDR3 is CASSDPGRGQEKLFF. CDR3 nucleotides: TGTGCCAGCAGTGACCCGGGGAGAGGGCAAGAAAAACTGTTTTTT.

This chain connects TRBV16 to TRBJ1-1; 7 bases match TRBD1. Germline V CDR1 and CDR2: KGHSY, FQNENV. With V trimmed by 0 bases and J by 12 bases, 13 bases remained unmatched. This CDR3 is built from 15 residues. CDR3 nucleotide sequence: TGTGCCAGCAGCCAATCGCTTCAGAGAGGGGGCCCAACTTTCTTT. It specifies CASSQSLQRGGPTFF.

The sample holds a few counts of this clonotype. The gene calls are TRBV11-3 and TRBJ1-5; D call uncertain. V lost 2 bases and J 2 bases, leaving 10 bases between the germline ends. The CDR3 consists of 15 residues. Germline assignment: CDR1 SGHNT and CDR2 YENEEA. This CDR3 reads CASSLQWLGNQPQHF. CDR3 DNA sequence: TGTGCCAGCAGCTTACAATGGTTAGGCAATCAGCCCCAGCATTTT.